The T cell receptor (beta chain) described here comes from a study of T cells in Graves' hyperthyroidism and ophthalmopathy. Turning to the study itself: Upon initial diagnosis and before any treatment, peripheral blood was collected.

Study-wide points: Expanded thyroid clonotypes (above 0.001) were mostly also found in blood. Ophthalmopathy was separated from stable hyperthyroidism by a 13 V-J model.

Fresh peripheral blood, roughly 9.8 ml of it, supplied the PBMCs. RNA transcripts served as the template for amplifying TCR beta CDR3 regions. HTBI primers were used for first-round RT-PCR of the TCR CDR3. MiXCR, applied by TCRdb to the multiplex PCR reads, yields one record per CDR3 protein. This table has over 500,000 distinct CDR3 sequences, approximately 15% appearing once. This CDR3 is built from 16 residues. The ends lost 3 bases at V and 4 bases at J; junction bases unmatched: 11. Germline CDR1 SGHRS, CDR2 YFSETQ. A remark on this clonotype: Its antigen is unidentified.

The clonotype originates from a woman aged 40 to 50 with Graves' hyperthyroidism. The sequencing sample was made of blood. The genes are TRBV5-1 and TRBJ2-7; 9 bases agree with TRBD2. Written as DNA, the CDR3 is TGCGCCAGCAGCTCCGGGTCCGCTAGCGGGATATACGAGCAGTACTTC. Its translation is CASSSGSASGIYEQYF.